Listed here are 22 T cell receptor beta chains from one sample, sequenced in a study of T cells after yellow fever vaccination. MiXCR, run by TCRdb on the 5' RACE reads, gives a single entry per CDR3 protein. The sample holds around 100,000 distinct CDR3 sequences; roughly 8.9% are singletons and the top ten take around 25%. The material sequenced was CD8+ T cells sorted from PBMCs, taken 45 days after the yellow fever booster vaccination. The receptor set was obtained from a man between 25 and 39 years old who received the YFV17D yellow fever vaccine.

Ten or more counts support this clonotype. The rearrangement uses TRBV28 and TRBJ2-5; perhaps TRBD2 as D (5 bases). V was cut by 3 bases and J by 4 bases, with 33 bases left in between. The CDR3 has 21 residues. CDR1 is MDHEN, CDR2 SYDVKM, per germline. This CDR3 reads CASSFVTPGTPLLDGGETQYF. CDR3 nucleotides: TGTGCCAGCAGTTTCGTAACACCGGGAACCCCCCTACTAGACGGTGGAGAGACCCAGTACTTC.

This clonotype has a count of ten or more. The chain employs TRBV27 and TRBJ2-5; TRBD1 is a possible D gene (6 bases). The CDR3 runs to 17 residues. Germline CDR1 MNHEY, CDR2 SMNVEV (reference sequence). Trimming shortened V by 0 bases and J by 7 bases, and 21 bases separated the two germline ends. The CDR3: CASSLSSNRASSGTQYF. CDR3 DNA: TGTGCCAGCAGTTTATCTAGTAACAGGGCCTCCTCAGGGACCCAGTACTTC.

This clonotype was picked up a small number of times. This chain uses TRBV18 with TRBJ2-3, with TRBD2 matching 9 bases. CDR1 and CDR2 (germline): KGHSH, LQKENI. There are 17 residues in the CDR3. The V and J ends lost 0 bases and 6 bases, in that order; junction bases with no gene match: 10. The CDR3: CASSPPGGRAYPDTQYF. CDR3 sequence (DNA): TGTGCCAGCTCACCACCGGGCGGGAGGGCCTATCCGGATACGCAGTATTTT.

This clonotype occurred many times. The chain employs TRBV20-1 and TRBJ2-7, with a tentative D call TRBD1 (6 bases). The CDR3 length is 14 residues. CDR1 and CDR2 (germline): DFQATT, SNEGSKA (reference sequence). Trimming shortened V by 6 bases and J by 3 bases, and 18 bases separated the two germline ends. The CDR3 region is CSASPTGPFYEQYF. The CDR3 DNA sequence: TGCAGTGCATCCCCGACAGGACCCTTCTACGAGCAGTACTTC.

V gene TRBV15 combines with J gene TRBJ1-5; D gene ambiguous. The V gene's germline CDR1 is LNHNV and CDR2 YYDKDF (reference sequence). The CDR3 runs to 17 residues. The V end lost 0 bases, the J end lost 15 bases, and 27 bases lay between the germline ends. CDR3 protein: CATSRDAGASGNHRLHF. Here the CDR3 DNA reads TGTGCCACCAGCAGAGACGCCGGAGCCTCCGGCAATCACCGCCTGCATTTT.

This clonotype was recorded many times. The chain is built from TRBV24-1 and TRBJ2-1; a possible D gene is TRBD2 (6 bases). CDR3 size: 15 residues. Per the germline V gene, CDR1 is KGHDR and CDR2 is SFDVKD. The V end was cut by 3 bases, the J end by 5 bases, with 13 bases between. Here the CDR3 reads CATSDATWGDNEQFF. The CDR3 DNA is TGTGCCACCAGTGATGCAACATGGGGGGACAATGAGCAGTTCTTC.

Remarks on this clonotype: A single base separates this from a much larger clone, so it may be a read error. The chain couples TRBV29-1 to TRBJ2-2, with 10 bases matching TRBD1. The J segment lost 8 bases and the V segment lost 4 bases, leaving 4 bases of the junction unmatched. The CDR3 runs to 13 residues. Germline V gene sequence: CDR1 SQVTM, CDR2 ANQGSEA. The CDR3 bases are TGCAGCGTTGCAGGACAGGGGGGAGGGGAGCTGTTTTTT. It specifies CSVAGQGGGELFF.

This chain connects TRBV7-6 to TRBJ2-5, with D possibly being TRBD2 (6 bases). V dropped 6 bases and J dropped 5 bases, with 28 bases sitting between them. Germline assignment: CDR1 SGHVS and CDR2 FNYEAQ. This CDR3 spans 18 amino acids. The CDR3 spells CASSRGVGEVDTVETQYF. DNA for the CDR3: TGTGCCAGCAGTAGGGGTGTGGGGGAGGTTGACACAGTGGAGACCCAGTACTTC.

This clonotype was picked up a small number of times. The CDR3, as DNA: TGCAGCGTTGAATTTTTCGGACAGGAGGTTAACGAGCAGTACTTC. Its protein is CSVEFFGQEVNEQYF. The chain couples TRBV29-1 to TRBJ2-7; 7 nucleotides align to TRBD1. Germline V gives CDR1 SQVTM, CDR2 ANQGSEA. This CDR3 comprises 15 residues. Germline trimming cut 2 bases from V and 5 bases from J; bases unmatched to any gene: 12.

This clonotype showed up many times. The chain employs TRBV4-3 and TRBJ2-1; a weak D match, TRBD1 (5 bases). The ends were cut back, 6 bases at V and 8 bases at J, with 17 bases in the middle. The CDR3 totals 14 residues. Per the germline V gene, CDR1 is LGHNA and CDR2 is YSLEER. The CDR3 DNA reads as TGCGCCAGCAGTTTCGGACACCTTTCGGATGAGCAGTTCTTC. Protein: CASSFGHLSDEQFF.

The table lists this clonotype with many counts. V gene TRBV27 combines with J gene TRBJ2-3, with D perhaps TRBD2 (6 bases). The CDR3 is 14 amino acids. Trimming removed 5 bases from V and 4 bases from J, with 13 bases in between. From germline, CDR1 is MNHEY and CDR2 SMNVEV (reference sequence). CDR3 in DNA: TGTGCCAGCAGTCCTCCGGGGGTTCCAGATACGCAGTATTTT. This encodes CASSPPGVPDTQYF.

This clonotype appeared many times. This chain links TRBV7-6 with TRBJ1-2; D unclear. CDR1 is SGHVS, CDR2 FNYEAQ, per germline. V was trimmed by 5 bases and J by 2 bases, leaving 24 bases between them. The CDR3 totals 18 residues. The CDR3 reads CASSVSPVEDYGNYGYTF. The CDR3 bases are TGTGCCAGCAGCGTCAGCCCCGTTGAGGACTACGGGAACTATGGCTACACCTTC.

In this sample, this clonotype turned up many times. The chain is built from TRBV20-1 and TRBJ2-7; 7 bases fit TRBD1. The CDR3 spans 12 residues. The V and J ends lost 3 bases and 4 bases, in that order; junction bases with no gene match: 3. From germline, CDR1 is DFQATT and CDR2 SNEGSKA (reference sequence). The CDR3 loop reads CSASGDSYEQYF. The CDR3 DNA reads as TGCAGTGCTAGCGGGGACAGTTACGAGCAGTACTTC.

On this clonotype itself: A much larger clone differs from this one at a single base, so this may be a read error. The chain carries TRBV20-1 and TRBJ2-1; 7 nucleotides agree with TRBD1. Germline V gene data show CDR1 as DFQATT and CDR2 as SNEGSKA (reference sequence). CDR3 size: 13 residues. V lost 5 bases and J lost 7; bases outside the gene matches: 8. CDR3 sequence reads: CSAYWTGVNEQFF. The CDR3 DNA follows: TGCAGTGCTTACTGGACAGGTGTAAATGAGCAGTTCTTC.

This clonotype showed up just once. This may stem from a read error, because a much larger clone lies one nucleotide away. The chain joins TRBV4-3 to TRBJ2-1; D gene unclear. V lost 0 bases, J lost 4 bases, and 13 bases lay in between. The CDR3 has 16 residues. Germline CDR1 LGHNA, CDR2 YSLEER. CDR3 DNA: TGCGCCAGCAGCCAAGATCTCCGGCAGCTTTACAATGAGCAGTTCTTC. Its protein product is CASSQDLRQLYNEQFF.

There are many counts of this clonotype. The genes are TRBV13 and TRBJ2-7; D ambiguous. Trimming cost V 5 bases and J 7 bases, with 15 bases left between them. CDR3 length: 13 residues. Germline CDR1 is PRHDT and CDR2 is FYEKMQ (reference sequence). CDR3 amino acids: CASSPPMNNEQYF. Here the CDR3 DNA reads TGTGCCAGCAGCCCCCCAATGAACAATGAGCAGTACTTC. Using reference TRBV13 and TRBJ2-7 for the parts outside the CDR3, the full variable domain is AAGVIQSPRHLIKEKRETATLKCYPIPRHDTVYWYQQGPGQDPQFLISFYEKMQSDKGSIPDRFSAQQFSDYHSELNMSSLELGDSALYFCASSPPMNNEQYFGPGTRLTVT.

The CDR3 spells CSAQARGLAGVAHISEQFF. The DNA of the CDR3 is TGCAGTGCCCAGGCTCGGGGCCTAGCGGGAGTAGCTCACATCTCTGAGCAGTTCTTC. The chain joins TRBV20-1 to TRBJ2-1, with 10 positions matching TRBD2. Germline assignment: CDR1 DFQATT and CDR2 SNEGSKA (reference sequence). The junction had 26 bases not matched to a gene; V was cut back by 6 bases and J by 9 bases. This CDR3 is 19 amino acids long.

This chain uses TRBV9 with TRBJ1-1; D is undetermined. This CDR3 has 14 residues. The V end lost 5 bases, the J end lost 1 base, and 12 bases lay between the germline ends. Germline V lookup: CDR1 SGDLS, CDR2 YYNGEE. The CDR3 spells CASRSVAENTEAFF. DNA of the CDR3: TGTGCCAGCAGATCAGTGGCGGAGAACACTGAAGCTTTCTTT. The full variable domain, completed using reference TRBV9 and TRBJ1-1, is DSGVTQTPKHLITATGQRVTLRCSPRSGDLSVYWYQQSLDQGLQFLIQYYNGEERAKGNILERFSAQQFPDLHSELNLSSLELGDSALYFCASRSVAENTEAFFGQGTRLTVV.

This clonotype was counted at least ten times. The chain employs TRBV4-3 and TRBJ2-3, with 10 bases matching TRBD1. The V gene's germline CDR1 is LGHNA and CDR2 YSLEER. The CDR3 consists of 17 residues. After removal of 0 bases from V and 5 bases from J, the junction contained 8 bases not matched to a gene. CDR3 nucleotides: TGCGCCAGCAGCCAAGACTCGGACAGGGGGTCTGGAGATACGCAGTATTTT. It specifies CASSQDSDRGSGDTQYF.

This clonotype occurred many times. V is TRBV7-8 and J is TRBJ2-1; 11 nucleotides agree with TRBD2. The V and J ends lost 5 bases and 8 bases, in that order; junction bases with no gene match: 14. This CDR3 is 17 amino acids long. Germline CDR1 and CDR2: SGHVS and FQNEAQ. The CDR3: CASSLFGLAGFMDEQFF. CDR3 nucleotide sequence: TGTGCCAGCAGCCTTTTCGGACTAGCGGGCTTCATGGATGAGCAGTTCTTC.

This clonotype occurred many times. V is TRBV15 and J is TRBJ2-1; tentative D call: TRBD2 (6 bases). This CDR3 region has 13 residues. V was pared by 8 bases and J by 3 bases, with 11 bases between. In germline, CDR1 is LNHNV, CDR2 YYDKDF (reference sequence). The CDR3 DNA is TGTGCCACCGCAGCGACTAGCTACAATGAGCAGTTCTTC. It specifies CATAATSYNEQFF.

As for this clonotype: A much larger clone lies one base from this, so it may be a read error. This sequence joins TRBV4-3 and TRBJ2-5, with D perhaps TRBD2 (5 bases). The germline CDR1 and CDR2 sequences are LGHNA and YSLEER. The CDR3 is made up of 14 amino acids. V was pared by 0 bases and J by 5 bases, with 10 bases between. For the CDR3, the DNA is TGCGCCAGCAGCCAAGAGGCGGGTTGTGAGACCCAGTACTTC. Its protein is CASSQEAGCETQYF.